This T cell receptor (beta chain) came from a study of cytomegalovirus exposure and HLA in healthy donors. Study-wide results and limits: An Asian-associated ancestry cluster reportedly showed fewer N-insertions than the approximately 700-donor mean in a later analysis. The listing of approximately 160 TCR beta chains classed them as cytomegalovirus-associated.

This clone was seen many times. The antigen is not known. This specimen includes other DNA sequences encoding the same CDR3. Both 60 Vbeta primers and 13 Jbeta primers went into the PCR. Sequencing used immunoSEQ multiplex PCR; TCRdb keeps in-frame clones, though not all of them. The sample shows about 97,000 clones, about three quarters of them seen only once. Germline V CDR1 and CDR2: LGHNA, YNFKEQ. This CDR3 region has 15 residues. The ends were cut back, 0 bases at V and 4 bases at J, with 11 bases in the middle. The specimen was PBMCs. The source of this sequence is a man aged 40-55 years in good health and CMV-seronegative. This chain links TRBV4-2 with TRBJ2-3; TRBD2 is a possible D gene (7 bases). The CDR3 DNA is TGTGCCAGCAGCCAAGAAAGGGGGGGCCCAGATACGCAGTATTTT. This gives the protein CASSQERGGPDTQYF.